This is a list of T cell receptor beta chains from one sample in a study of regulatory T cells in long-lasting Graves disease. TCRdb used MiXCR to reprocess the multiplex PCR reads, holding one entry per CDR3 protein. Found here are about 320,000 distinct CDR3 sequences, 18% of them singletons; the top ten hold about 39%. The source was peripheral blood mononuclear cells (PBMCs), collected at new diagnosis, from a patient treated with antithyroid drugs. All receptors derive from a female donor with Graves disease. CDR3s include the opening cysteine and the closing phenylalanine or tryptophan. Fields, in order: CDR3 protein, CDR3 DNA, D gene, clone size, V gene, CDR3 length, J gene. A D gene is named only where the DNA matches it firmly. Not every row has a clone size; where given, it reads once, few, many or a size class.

CDR3: CASRDGGSYEQYF
DNA: TGTGCCAGCAGGGACGGCGGGTCCTACGAGCAGTACTTC
D: NA
size: many
V: TRBV3-1
length: 13
J: TRBJ2-7

CDR3: CSAPPEDRGQSYEQYF
DNA: TGCAGTGCTCCCCCCGAGGACAGGGGGCAATCCTACGAGCAGTACTTC
D: TRBD1
size: NA
V: TRBV20-1
length: 16
J: TRBJ2-7

CDR3: CASSTTRDTHYEQYF
DNA: TGTGCCAGCAGCACCACCCGGGACACTCACTACGAGCAGTACTTC
D: NA
size: many
V: TRBV7-9
length: 15
J: TRBJ2-7

CDR3: CASSQGTGPFTDTQYF
DNA: TGTGCCAGCAGCCAGGGGACAGGGCCTTTCACAGATACGCAGTATTTT
D: TRBD1
size: many
V: TRBV7-9
length: 16
J: TRBJ2-3

CDR3: CASSLLTGDLAYNEQFF
DNA: TGTGCCAGCAGTCTTCTTACAGGGGACCTGGCGTACAATGAGCAGTTCTTC
D: TRBD1
size: many
V: TRBV12-3/TRBV12-4
length: 17
J: TRBJ2-1

CDR3: CASSQTRVAYGYTF
DNA: TGCGCCAGCAGCCAAACAAGGGTCGCCTATGGCTACACCTTC
D: NA
size: many
V: TRBV4-1
length: 14
J: TRBJ1-2

CDR3: CASSPLWRERSDTQYF
DNA: TGCGCCAGCAGCCCCCTTTGGCGGGAGCGTTCGGATACGCAGTATTTT
D: TRBD2
size: NA
V: TRBV4-1
length: 16
J: TRBJ2-3

CDR3: CASRPRRDSSYEQYF
DNA: TGTGCCAGCAGGCCCCGGCGGGACAGCTCCTACGAGCAGTACTTC
D: NA
size: few
V: TRBV6-1
length: 15
J: TRBJ2-7

CDR3: CASSYSLMRALYNEQFF
DNA: TGTGCCAGCAGTTACTCCCTGATGAGAGCTCTTTACAATGAGCAGTTCTTC
D: NA
size: few
V: TRBV6-5
length: 17
J: TRBJ2-1

CDR3: CAWRQGNTEAFF
DNA: TGTGCCTGGCGACAGGGGAACACTGAAGCTTTCTTT
D: TRBD1
size: NA
V: TRBV30
length: 12
J: TRBJ1-1

CDR3: CASSYSRVLEQYF
DNA: TGTGCCAGCAGTTATAGCCGGGTCCTCGAGCAGTACTTC
D: NA
size: NA
V: TRBV6-2/TRBV6-3
length: 13
J: TRBJ2-7

CDR3: CASSYPSVRASNEQFF
DNA: TGTGCCAGCAGTTACCCAAGCGTACGGGCATCGAATGAGCAGTTCTTC
D: NA
size: NA
V: TRBV6-5
length: 16
J: TRBJ2-1

CDR3: CAWSLRGGRRNEQYF
DNA: TGTGCCTGGAGTCTCAGGGGGGGGAGACGAAACGAGCAGTACTTC
D: NA
size: many
V: TRBV30
length: 15
J: TRBJ2-7

CDR3: CASSPKGNTEAFF
DNA: TGTGCCAGCAGTCCGAAGGGGAACACTGAAGCTTTCTTT
D: NA
size: many
V: TRBV6-1
length: 13
J: TRBJ1-1

CDR3: CASSEVGTGVQPQHF
DNA: TGTGCCAGCAGTGAAGTTGGGACAGGGGTTCAGCCCCAGCATTTT
D: TRBD1
size: few
V: TRBV6-1
length: 15
J: TRBJ1-5

CDR3: CASSSLAGGKETQYF
DNA: TGTGCCAGCAGTTCCCTAGCGGGGGGGAAAGAGACCCAGTACTTC
D: TRBD2
size: many
V: TRBV6-5
length: 15
J: TRBJ2-5

CDR3: CSVDTGEGIYEQFF
DNA: TGCAGCGTCGACACGGGGGAGGGCATCTATGAGCAGTTCTTC
D: TRBD2
size: many
V: TRBV29-1
length: 14
J: TRBJ2-1

CDR3: CASSPRTGAYEQYF
DNA: TGTGCCAGCAGCCCCCGGACAGGGGCCTACGAGCAGTACTTC
D: TRBD1
size: many
V: TRBV7-9
length: 14
J: TRBJ2-7

CDR3: CASSGPQGAAGANVLTF
DNA: TGTGCCAGCAGTGGTCCGCAGGGGGCTGCTGGGGCCAACGTCCTGACTTTC
D: TRBD1
size: many
V: TRBV2
length: 17
J: TRBJ2-6

CDR3: CASSGQAGEKLFF
DNA: TGTGCCAGCAGTGGACAGGCCGGTGAAAAACTGTTTTTT
D: NA
size: many
V: TRBV6-1
length: 13
J: TRBJ1-4

CDR3: CASRGQGWSTHPYEQYF
DNA: TGTGCCAGCAGAGGACAGGGTTGGTCGACTCACCCCTACGAGCAGTACTTC
D: TRBD1
size: NA
V: TRBV12-3/TRBV12-4
length: 17
J: TRBJ2-7

CDR3: CASSRDKPYNEQFF
DNA: TGTGCCAGCAGCCGAGACAAGCCCTACAATGAGCAGTTCTTC
D: NA
size: many
V: TRBV5-8
length: 14
J: TRBJ2-1

CDR3: CSASPLAGTTDTQYF
DNA: TGCAGTGCCAGTCCCCTAGCGGGAACTACAGATACGCAGTATTTT
D: TRBD2
size: few
V: TRBV20-1
length: 15
J: TRBJ2-3

CDR3: CASTGSRNEQFF
DNA: TGTGCCAGCACCGGATCTCGCAATGAGCAGTTCTTC
D: NA
size: many
V: TRBV6-1
length: 12
J: TRBJ2-1

CDR3: CASSTGQHTEAFF
DNA: TGTGCCAGCAGCACGGGACAGCACACTGAAGCTTTCTTT
D: TRBD1
size: NA
V: TRBV12-3/TRBV12-4
length: 13
J: TRBJ1-1

CDR3: CASSFDSSNYGYTF
DNA: TGTGCCAGCAGTTTTGACAGCTCCAACTATGGCTACACCTTC
D: NA
size: many
V: TRBV27
length: 14
J: TRBJ1-2

CDR3: CSVAGGGYEQYF
DNA: TGCAGCGTTGCTGGGGGCGGCTACGAGCAGTACTTC
D: NA
size: many
V: TRBV29-1
length: 12
J: TRBJ2-7